This paragraph reports one T cell receptor (beta chain). The record originates from a study of blood T cell repertoires in COVID-19. Study-level information: PBMCs, B-cell-depleted T cells, or T cells provided the cDNA or gDNA that made up the material.

Methods used by the authors: For nucleated cells, counts were estimated from reference gene primer amplification. Sequencing used immunoSEQ multiplex PCR; TCRdb keeps in-frame clones, though not all of them. That table gives V, J and clone size, and the DNA gave D and trimming. The sample lists approximately 78,000 clones, approximately 87% occurring once. This clonotype was obtained from a woman aged 80 or over with acute or convalescent COVID-19. The sample taken for sequencing was peripheral blood.

CDR3 DNA sequence: TGTGCCAGCAGCTTAGAGGCAAGCAGGGGAGAGGGCTACACCTTC. It encodes CASSLEASRGEGYTF. This chain connects TRBV11-2 to TRBJ1-2; the D gene is possibly TRBD1 (6 bases). The germline V gene encodes CDR1 SGHAT and CDR2 FQNNGV. CDR3 size: 15 residues. V was cut by 0 bases and J by 8 bases, with 16 bases left in between.